The sequence of this T cell receptor beta chain was determined in a study of cytomegalovirus exposure and HLA in healthy donors (dated by TCRdb to 2017 to 2019). With regard to the full study: An earlier analysis of approximately 550 of the donors reported about 290 Gb of sequence data and more than 90 million unique TCR beta sequences from 150 million to 200 million T cells. An early release covering 550 to 650 HLA-typed donors comprised about 290 gigabases of sequencing data and tens of millions of unique TCR sequences. Among the roughly 430 genotyped donors, around 81% belonged to the genetic ancestry cluster associated with self-reported Caucasian donors. The study aimed to test whether cataloging public T cell receptors could reveal signatures of past pathogen exposure. The T cell repertoires of 550 to 850 subjects were profiled by immunosequencing and related to cytomegalovirus serostatus. Along with the roughly 710-subject first cohort, a separate validation cohort of around 110 different subjects was used. The study combined high-throughput TCR immunosequencing, statistical association of individual TCRs with disease status, and machine learning to predict cytomegalovirus infection status. In a later analysis, previously published TCR beta repertoires from several hundred donors were re-analyzed and high-resolution HLA genotyping was added so that TCR occurrence patterns could be studied. The later analysis used no new phenotypic data to find candidate immune exposures, relying instead on TCR beta sequences and their occurrence across donors. In an earlier analysis of 500 to 650 of the donors, high-throughput TCR beta sequencing was used to judge whether each TCR beta V gene segment behaved as functional or pseudogenic. Donor age, sex, ethnicity and CMV serostatus were compiled together with the repertoire data. In a later genetic analysis, genome-wide SNP genotypes for about three fifths of the roughly 670 donors were used, and that subset was treated as a discovery cohort. Every discovery cohort repertoire had been produced on one sequencing platform. HLA typing covered class I and class II loci at four-digit resolution. The number of typed donors differed by locus: roughly 629-640 for A, B, C, DRB1 and DQB1; 522 for DQA1; roughly 600 for DPA1; and about 470 for DPB1. Roughly five DR-DQ haplotypes were handled as single units for association and clustering because linkage in the cohort was strong. On average, roughly 200,000 unique TCR beta nucleotide sequences were sequenced per donor among fewer than 500 genotyped donors of the cohort, with 15% to 20% of those sequences being non-productive. The paper as a whole reports these results and caveats: Some IMGT-functional V segments, including TRBV6-2 and TRBV6-3, could not be distinguished by the 87-base-pair reads and were therefore excluded. Correlated functional status among segregating V segments might be attributable to linkage disequilibrium, but an unknown experimental factor could not be ruled out. A later analysis found that most CMV-associated TCR beta chains appeared HLA-restricted, with HLA associations seemingly driven largely by CMV exposure. In a later analysis, HLA-associated TCR beta chains showed more clonal expansion and lower generation probabilities than non-associated chains that were equally common. The authors suggested that the approach could potentially be generalized to other disease states and immunological phenotypes. In a later analysis, the rate of TCR association differed among HLA loci, with DRB1 alleles having the most associated TCRs and HLA-C alleles having the fewest. A cluster of highly shared sequence variants was judged likely to be a technical artifact of the sequencing pipeline. Because counts were too low, 15 to 20 rarely observed V segments, including chromosome 9 orphons, were excluded from the earlier analysis of several hundred of the donors. While some public TCRs were present in many individuals, most TCR sequences turned up only very rarely across donors. A further reported finding was that TCR beta sequences accurately predicted the HLA-A and HLA-B alleles for most subjects in the first cohort. HLA typing was unavailable for some donors at each locus, so association tests used only the typed subset. In a later analysis, several top co-occurrence clusters were reported to appear linked to parvovirus B19, influenza, CMV and Epstein-Barr virus. Assigning TCR associations to individual alleles was difficult when HLA alleles, especially DR and DQ, strongly co-occurred. In both the original and validation cohorts, the classifier was reported to diagnose cytomegalovirus status with high specificity and sensitivity. In a later genetic analysis, a missense DCLRE1C variant was associated with V-gene and J-gene trimming of TCR beta chains, and the association was replicated in an independent cohort. In the study, 164 TCR beta chains were listed as associated with cytomegalovirus. In an earlier analysis of fewer than 750 of the donors, most TCR beta V segments were observed in productive rearrangements about 87% or about 30% of the time, broadly matching IMGT annotations. Sequencing depth was assumed to be roughly uniform across donors in the presence/absence analyses, though that assumption may not hold. Three of the identified cytomegalovirus-associated TCR beta chains were confirmed in vitro to be specific for cytomegalovirus antigens. The only immune exposure information available for the cohort was CMV serostatus. Specific HLA alleles were associated with over 15,000 TCR beta sequences at a false discovery rate of 0.05 in a later analysis. This cohort had only TCR beta chains sequenced, and the lack of alpha or paired-chain data limited which features could be detected. Compared with the roughly 720-donor mean, donors in an Asian-associated ancestry cluster had fewer N-insertions in productive TCRs, according to a later genetic analysis.

Receptors were amplified or captured by the immunoSEQ multiplex PCR assay. The multiplex PCR relied on a mix of 60 forward primers for TCR Vbeta segments and 13 reverse primers for TCR Jbeta segments. Amplification of the CDR3 region of rearranged TCR beta genes was performed with a multiplex PCR assay on genomic DNA. The amplified TCR beta libraries were sequenced on the Illumina HiSeq System as 87-base-pair reads. Under the source paper's analysis protocol: A later analysis counted about 80 million unique TCR beta chains across the 550 to 750 repertoires, and some 11 million of these chains were shared by at least two donors. To remove PCR and sequencing errors, raw reads were error-corrected and collapsed into unique sequences using a nearest-neighbor algorithm that merged closely related sequences. CDR3 sequences were aligned to IMGT reference sequences to assign V, D and J gene segments. For a sequence to be retained, a match of at least six nucleotides was required to both a V gene segment and a J gene segment. Rearrangements were classified as productive when the CDR3 lacked stop codons and remained in frame with V and J, and all other rearrangements were classified as non-productive. Following IMGT convention, CDR3 was defined as the stretch from the second conserved V-encoded cysteine up to the conserved J-encoded phenylalanine. The earlier analysis of about 530 of the donors excluded any sequence lacking an unambiguous match to a single V gene segment. An earlier analysis of 550 to 650 of the donors classified V segments as functional when productive rearrangements were above 56.7% and as segregating when the standard deviation between donors was above 5%. To diagnose cytomegalovirus status from the catalog of TCR beta chain sequences, a statistical classification framework was built. In a later analysis, V and J genes were assigned by comparing TCR nucleotide sequences against IMGT/GENE-DB human TR gene sequences. Using the TCRdist pipeline, a later analysis assigned CDR3 sequences along with most-parsimonious VDJ recombination scenarios. A later analysis defined each TCR beta chain by its CDR3 amino acid sequence plus V-gene family, and excluded reads lacking a unique V-gene family. A later analysis removed 500 to 600 highly shared, low-generation-probability nucleotide sequences to deal with suspected cross-contamination and a sequencing artifact. A later analysis calculated a clonal expansion index for each public chain from normalized within-repertoire ranks of inferred template counts. Generation probabilities in a later analysis came from a VDJ recombination model fitted to out-of-frame rearrangements, and those results were checked against IGoR. A later analysis scored TCR-TCR, TCR-HLA and TCR-CMV co-occurrence with hypergeometric tests, applying a repertoire-size bias correction to TCR pairs. A later analysis estimated false discovery rates by permuting HLA or CMV assignments 20 times. A later analysis grouped co-occurring TCRs with DBSCAN, adding TCRdist sequence similarity when clustering within HLA-allele-positive subsets. Repertoires with fewer than 30,000 or more than 120,000 public chains, plus five repertoires with anomalous nucleotide sharing, were excluded from co-occurrence clustering. TCRdb carries this immuneACCESS record with in-frame sequences only. Its versions omit some clonotypes, under half of them owing to an unresolved V gene in the studies checked, with the rest unexplained. For V, J and clone size, that table is used; D and trimming come from the DNA. For this sample the table gives about 200,000 clones, of which 70% to 85% were detected only once. In total, the top ten clones hold 1.7% of the sample.

As regards this clone: It lacks a known antigen. Base qualities are not at hand, and no much larger clone is one base apart.

The cohort was made up of 500 to 800 healthy bone marrow donors. At the time of sampling, all cohort members were nominally healthy, though unrecorded immune exposures were likely present. The donor was CMV seronegative and belonged to the group of 352 seronegative cohort members. Every donor gave a peripheral blood sample, and the peripheral blood mononuclear cells from that sample were used for TCR beta sequencing. Genomic DNA extraction from the blood cell samples was performed with the Qiagen DNeasy Blood Extraction Kit. Here V drops 5 bases and J drops 7 bases, and the junction holds 6 bases not matched to any gene. Taken from the germline V gene (reference sequence), the CDR1 and CDR2 loops are LNHNV and YYDKDF. Inclusive of the bounding cysteine and phenylalanine, the CDR3 is 14 residues long. The DNA shown is the 42-base CDR3, in frame from base 1.

Sequenced input: PBMCs. The chain couples TRBV15 to TRBJ2-2, and TRBD1 aligns with 8 junction nucleotides. This clonotype originated in a man in his fifties or sixties in good health and CMV-seronegative. CDR3 sequence: CATSDQGAGGELFF. The DNA sequence is TGTGCCACCAGCGACCAGGGGGCGGGCGGGGAGCTGTTTTTT.